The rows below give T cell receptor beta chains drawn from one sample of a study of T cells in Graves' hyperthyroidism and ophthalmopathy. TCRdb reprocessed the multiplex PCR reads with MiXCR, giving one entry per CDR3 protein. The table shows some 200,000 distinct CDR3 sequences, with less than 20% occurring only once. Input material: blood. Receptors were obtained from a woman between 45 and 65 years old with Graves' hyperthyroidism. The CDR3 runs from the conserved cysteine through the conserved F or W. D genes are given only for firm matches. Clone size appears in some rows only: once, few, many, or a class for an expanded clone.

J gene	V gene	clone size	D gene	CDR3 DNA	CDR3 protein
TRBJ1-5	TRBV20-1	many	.	TGCAGTGCTAGAGACCACGGGGGAGGGGACAATCAGCCCCAGCATTTT	CSARDHGGGDNQPQHF
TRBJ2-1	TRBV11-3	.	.	TGTGCCAGCAGCCCCCTCGGGGGCCCCTACGAGCAGTTCTTC	CASSPLGGPYEQFF
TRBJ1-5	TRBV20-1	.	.	TGCAGTGCTAGAGTCCAGCAGAATCAGCCCCAGCATTTT	CSARVQQNQPQHF
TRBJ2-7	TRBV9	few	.	TGTGCCAGCAGCCCCCTTAACCGGGACAACAACTACGAGCAGTACTTC	CASSPLNRDNNYEQYF
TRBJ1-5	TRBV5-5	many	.	TGTGCCAGCAGCTTACAGGGTCCCTATCAGCCCCAGCATTTT	CASSLQGPYQPQHF
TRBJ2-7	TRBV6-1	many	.	TGTGCCAGCAGGATCCAGACAGGAGTCTCCTACGAGCAGTACTTC	CASRIQTGVSYEQYF
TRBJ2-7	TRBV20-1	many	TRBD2	TGCAGTGCTAGAGATCCCCGACTAGCGGGTGGCCTCTACGAGCAGTACTTC	CSARDPRLAGGLYEQYF
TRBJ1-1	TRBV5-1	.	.	TGCGCCAGCGGGGGAGTTACGAACACTGAAGCTTTCTTT	CASGGVTNTEAFF
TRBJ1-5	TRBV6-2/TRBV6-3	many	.	TGTGCCAGCAGTTACTATCGACTTAGGAGCAATCAGCCCCAGCATTTT	CASSYYRLRSNQPQHF
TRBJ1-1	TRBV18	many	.	TGTGCCAGCTCACCATACCCCCGTAACACTGAAGCTTTCTTT	CASSPYPRNTEAFF
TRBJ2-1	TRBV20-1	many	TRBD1	TGCAGTGTCGACAGGGGAGGAGATGAGCAGTTCTTC	CSVDRGGDEQFF
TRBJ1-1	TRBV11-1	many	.	TGTGCCAGCAGCGCTAATCGGGTTCTCACTGAAGCTTTCTTT	CASSANRVLTEAFF
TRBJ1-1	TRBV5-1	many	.	TGCGCCAGCAGCCCGGGACTTTTGAACACTGAAGCTTTCTTT	CASSPGLLNTEAFF
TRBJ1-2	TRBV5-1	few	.	TGCGCCAGCAGCTTGGATGGAGGGAAGGGCGGCTACACCTTC	CASSLDGGKGGYTF
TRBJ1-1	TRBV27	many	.	TGTGCCAGCAGCCCACAGGGCTGGTACACTGAAGCTTTCTTT	CASSPQGWYTEAFF
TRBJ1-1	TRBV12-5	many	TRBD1	TGTGCTAGTGGTTTCTTAGCCGGGACAGACATGAACACTGAAGCTTTCTTT	CASGFLAGTDMNTEAFF
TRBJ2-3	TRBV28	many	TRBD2	TGTGCCAGCAGTACGTCCGGCGGGAGAGTGTCAGATACGCAGTATTTT	CASSTSGGRVSDTQYF
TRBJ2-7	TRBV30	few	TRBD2	TGTGCCTGGAGTATGACTAGCGGGAGAAACGAGCAGTACTTC	CAWSMTSGRNEQYF
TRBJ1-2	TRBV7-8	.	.	TGTGCCAGCATCAATGGGGACTCACCATTAGGCTACGCTGGCTACACCTTC	CASINGDSPLGYAGYTF
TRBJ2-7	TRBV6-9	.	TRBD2	TGTGCCAGCAGTTACATTTCTAGCGGGACCTACGAGCAGTACTTC	CASSYISSGTYEQYF
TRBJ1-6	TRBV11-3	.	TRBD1	TGTGCCAGCAGCTTGAGACAGGGATATAATTCACCCCTCCACTTT	CASSLRQGYNSPLHF
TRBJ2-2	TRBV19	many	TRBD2	TGTGCCAGTAGTATCCGGACTAGCGGGAGGGCCGCCGGGGAGCTGTTTTTT	CASSIRTSGRAAGELFF
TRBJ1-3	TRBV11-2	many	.	TGTGCCAGCAGTGGAATCTCTGGAAACACCATATATTTT	CASSGISGNTIYF
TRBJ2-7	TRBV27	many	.	TGTGCCAGCAGTCCAAACCTCTACGAGCAGTACTTC	CASSPNLYEQYF
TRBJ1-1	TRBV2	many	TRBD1	TGTGCCAGCAGTATCCGCAGGGGGCCGGGCACTGAAGCTTTCTTT	CASSIRRGPGTEAFF
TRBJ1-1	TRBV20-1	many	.	TGCAGTGCTAGACAATGGAACACTGAAGCTTTCTTT	CSARQWNTEAFF
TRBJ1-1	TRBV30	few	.	TGTGCCTGGAGTGTAAGTGCCACCCGGGGGGCTGAAGCTTTCTTT	CAWSVSATRGAEAFF
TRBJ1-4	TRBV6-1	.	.	TGTGCCAGCAGGGACAGTCGGGCGATTGAAAAACTGTTTTTT	CASRDSRAIEKLFF
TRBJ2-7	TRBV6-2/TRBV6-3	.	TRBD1	TGTGCCAGCAGACAAGGACAGGGATGGAGATACCAGCAGTACTTC	CASRQGQGWRYQQYF
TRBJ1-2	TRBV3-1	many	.	TGTGCCAGCAGCCAAGTCGCCCCCTACTATGGCTACACCTTC	CASSQVAPYYGYTF
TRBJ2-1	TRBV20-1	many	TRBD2	TGCAGTGCCACCAGGGGGGCTAGCGGGACGGGAGTGATTGGGAGTGAGCAGTTCTTC	CSATRGASGTGVIGSEQFF
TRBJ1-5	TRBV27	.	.	TGTGCCAGCAGTTCGAGTGATCAGCCCCAGCATTTT	CASSSSDQPQHF
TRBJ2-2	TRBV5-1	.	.	TGCGCCAGCAGCTTGAGTGGCAGGGGTCTCACCGGGGAGCTGTTTTTT	CASSLSGRGLTGELFF
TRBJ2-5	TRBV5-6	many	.	TGTGCCAGCAGCTTGAACCACAGACGAGTTGAGGAGACCCAGTACTTC	CASSLNHRRVEETQYF
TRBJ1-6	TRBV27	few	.	TGTGCCAGCAGTTTACGCCGTTTCGGGTCACCCCTCCACTTT	CASSLRRFGSPLHF
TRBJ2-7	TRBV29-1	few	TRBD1	TGCAGCGTTGCTGCCGGGACAGGGATGTACGAGCAGTACTTC	CSVAAGTGMYEQYF
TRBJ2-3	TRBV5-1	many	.	TGCGCCAGCAGCTTGAGGCGGGCCCCAGATACGCAGTATTTT	CASSLRRAPDTQYF
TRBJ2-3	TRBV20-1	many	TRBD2	TGCAGTGCTCTAGCGGGAGTGGGTTCAGATACGCAGTATTTT	CSALAGVGSDTQYF
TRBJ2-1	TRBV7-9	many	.	TGTGCCAGCAGATCACCGGGACATTACAATGAGCAGTTCTTC	CASRSPGHYNEQFF
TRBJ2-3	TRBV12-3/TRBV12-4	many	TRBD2	TGTGCCAGCAGGCCTCCTAGCGGTAGACCAGATACGCAGTATTTT	CASRPPSGRPDTQYF
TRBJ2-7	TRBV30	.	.	TGTGCCTGGAGTGTACTGTTAGGGGATGCCTACGAGCAGTACTTC	CAWSVLLGDAYEQYF
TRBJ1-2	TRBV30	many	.	TGTGCCTATCTTAACTATGGCTACACCTTC	CAYLNYGYTF
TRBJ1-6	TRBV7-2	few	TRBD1	TGTGCCAGCAGCTTAGGTTACAGGGGGTATTCACCCCTCCACTTT	CASSLGYRGYSPLHF
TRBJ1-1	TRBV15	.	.	TGTGCCACCAGGACGGGTTACACTGAAGCTTTCTTT	CATRTGYTEAFF
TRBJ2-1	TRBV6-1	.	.	TGTGCCAGCAGTGAAGGACGGTCGAGCTCCTACAATGAGCAGTTCTTC	CASSEGRSSSYNEQFF
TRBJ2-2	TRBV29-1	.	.	TGCAGCGTGGTTGCCTTGAACACCGGGGAGCTGTTTTTT	CSVVALNTGELFF
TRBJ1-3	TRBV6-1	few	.	TGTGCCACTTCTCTAGGACAGATGGTAAACACCATATATTTT	CATSLGQMVNTIYF
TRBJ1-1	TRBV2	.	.	TGTGCCAGCCGGGAAAGAGGAGGCCCTGAAGCTTTCTTT	CASRERGGPEAFF
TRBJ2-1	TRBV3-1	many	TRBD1	TGTGCCAGCAGTCAGGACAGGTTCTCCAATGAGCAGTTCTTC	CASSQDRFSNEQFF
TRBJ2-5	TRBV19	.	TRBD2	TGTGCCAGCGGGACTAGCGGGAGGCAAGACTTC	CASGTSGRQDF
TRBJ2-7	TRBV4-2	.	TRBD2	TGTGCCAGCCGCCCCACTAGCGACTCCCCCCACGAGCAGTACTTC	CASRPTSDSPHEQYF
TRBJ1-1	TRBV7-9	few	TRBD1	TGTGCCAGCAGCCAAAAGACAGGGGTCACTGAAGCTTTCTTT	CASSQKTGVTEAFF
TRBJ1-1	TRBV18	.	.	TGTGCCAGCTCTAAGGAGGGTATGGGGAACACTGAAGCTTTCTTT	CASSKEGMGNTEAFF
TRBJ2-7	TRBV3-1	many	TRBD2	TGTGCCAGCAGCCAAGGAACTAGCGTCCCTTACGAGCAGTACTTC	CASSQGTSVPYEQYF
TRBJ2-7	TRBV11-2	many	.	TGTGCCAGCAGCACCGGGACAACCTACGAGCAGTACTTC	CASSTGTTYEQYF
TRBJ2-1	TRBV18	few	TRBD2	TGTGCCAGCTCACCAGGGACTAGCAGGCAAAATGAGCAGTTCTTC	CASSPGTSRQNEQFF